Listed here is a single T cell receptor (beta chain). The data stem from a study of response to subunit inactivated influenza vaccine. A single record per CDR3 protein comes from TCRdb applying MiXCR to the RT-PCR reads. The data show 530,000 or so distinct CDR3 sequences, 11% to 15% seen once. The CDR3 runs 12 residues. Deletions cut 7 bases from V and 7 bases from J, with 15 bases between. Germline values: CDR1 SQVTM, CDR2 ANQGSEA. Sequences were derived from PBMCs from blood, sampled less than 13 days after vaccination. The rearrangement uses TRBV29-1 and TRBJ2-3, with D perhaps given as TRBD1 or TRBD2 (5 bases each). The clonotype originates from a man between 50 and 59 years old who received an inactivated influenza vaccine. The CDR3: CSARDHANTQYF. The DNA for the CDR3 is TGCAGCGCCCGGGACCACGCGAATACGCAGTATTTT.